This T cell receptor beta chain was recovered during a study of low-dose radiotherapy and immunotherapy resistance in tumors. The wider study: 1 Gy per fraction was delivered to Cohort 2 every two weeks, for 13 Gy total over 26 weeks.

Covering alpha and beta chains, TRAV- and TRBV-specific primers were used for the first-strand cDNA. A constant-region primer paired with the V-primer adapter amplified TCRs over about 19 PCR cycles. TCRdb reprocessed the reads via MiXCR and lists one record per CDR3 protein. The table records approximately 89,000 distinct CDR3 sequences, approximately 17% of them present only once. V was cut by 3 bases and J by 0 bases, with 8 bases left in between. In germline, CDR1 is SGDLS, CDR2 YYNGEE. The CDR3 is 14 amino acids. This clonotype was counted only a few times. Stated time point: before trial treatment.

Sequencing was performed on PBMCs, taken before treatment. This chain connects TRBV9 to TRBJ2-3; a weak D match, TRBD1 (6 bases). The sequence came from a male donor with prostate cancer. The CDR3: CASSATGSTDTQYF. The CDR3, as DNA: TGTGCCAGCAGCGCCACAGGGAGCACAGATACGCAGTATTTT.